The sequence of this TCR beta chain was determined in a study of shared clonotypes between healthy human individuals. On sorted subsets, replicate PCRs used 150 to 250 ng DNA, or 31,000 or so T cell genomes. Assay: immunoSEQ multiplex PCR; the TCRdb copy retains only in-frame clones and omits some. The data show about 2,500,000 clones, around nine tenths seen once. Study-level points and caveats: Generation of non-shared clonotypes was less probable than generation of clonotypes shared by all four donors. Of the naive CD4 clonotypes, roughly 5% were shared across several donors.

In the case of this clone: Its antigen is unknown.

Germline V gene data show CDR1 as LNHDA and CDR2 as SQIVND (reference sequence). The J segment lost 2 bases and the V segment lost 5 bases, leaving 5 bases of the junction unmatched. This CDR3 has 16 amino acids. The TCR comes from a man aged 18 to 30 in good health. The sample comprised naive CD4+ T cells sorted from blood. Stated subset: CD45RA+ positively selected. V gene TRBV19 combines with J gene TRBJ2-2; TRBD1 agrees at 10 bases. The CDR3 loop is CASSAGTGANTGELFF. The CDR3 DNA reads TGTGCCAGTAGTGCCGGGACAGGGGCCAACACCGGGGAGCTGTTTTTT.